These 5 T cell receptor beta chains were all obtained from the same sample, sequenced in a study of cytomegalovirus exposure and HLA in healthy donors. A multiplex PCR was run with 60 Vbeta primers and 13 Jbeta primers. TCRdb keeps only in-frame clones here, not all; method: immunoSEQ multiplex PCR. Found here are about 270,000 clones, about nine tenths of them singletons; the top ten hold less than 4.5%. Input material: PBMCs. These TCRs come from a man between 35 and 55 years old in good health and CMV-seropositive.

The gene calls are TRBV9 and TRBJ2-7; 8 bases match TRBD1. CDR3 length: 17 residues. Germline-derived CDR1 and CDR2 are SGDLS and YYNGEE. V shed 2 bases and J 1 base; nucleotides not matched to a gene: 11. CDR3: CASSVGTGQGGSYEQYF. CDR3 nucleotide sequence: TGTGCCAGCAGCGTCGGGACAGGCCAAGGGGGATCCTACGAGCAGTACTTC.

The genes are TRBV5-4 and TRBJ2-5; 7 nucleotides match TRBD2. The CDR3 consists of 13 residues. V dropped 5 bases and J dropped 5; count of bases not matched to a gene: 6. The germline CDR1 and CDR2 sequences are SGHNT and YYREEE (reference sequence). The CDR3 loop reads CASSRDYGETQYF. The CDR3 nucleotides read TGTGCCAGCAGTAGGGACTACGGGGAGACCCAGTACTTC.

As concerns this clone: In the same sample, other DNA sequences code for this CDR3. The CDR3 DNA follows: TGCGCCAGCAGCTTCGGAAGCGACAGAGAAAATGAAAAACTGTTTTTT. Translated: CASSFGSDRENEKLFF. The gene calls are TRBV5-1 and TRBJ1-4, with D possibly being TRBD1 (5 bases). The V end lost 2 bases, the J end lost 5 bases, and 16 bases lay between the germline ends. The CDR3 length is 16 residues. Germline V CDR1 and CDR2: SGHRS, YFSETQ.

Comments on this clone: A read error may produce the germline difference seen at one junction end. The genes are TRBV7-7 and TRBJ2-5; possibly TRBD2 for D (7 bases). The CDR3 is 15 amino acids. CDR1 is SSHAT and CDR2 is FNYEAQ in the germline V gene (reference sequence). CDR3 loop: CASSSGPGRGETQYF. As DNA, the CDR3 is TGTGCTAGCAGCTCGGGGCCAGGGAGGGGGGAGACCCAGTACTTC.

This chain uses TRBV4-1 with TRBJ2-1; TRBD2 matches 7 bases. The germline CDR1 and CDR2 sequences are MGHRA and YSYEKL. The CDR3 is 18 residues long. Trimming at V came to 4 bases and at J to 0 bases, leaving 12 bases not matched to a gene. Here the CDR3 DNA reads TGCGCCAGCAGCCGACTCCCCGGGACTACGCGCTCCTACAATGAGCAGTTCTTC. Protein sequence: CASSRLPGTTRSYNEQFF.